One and the same sample provided the 21 T cell receptor beta chains below, sequenced in a study of T cell repertoires in cytomegalovirus infection. In TCRdb, the reads were re-called with MiXCR into one record per CDR3 protein. This table holds 350,000 to 400,000 distinct CDR3 sequences, roughly 36% found once. These receptors lack a known antigen. The source was cultured PBMCs, collected from culture after CMV antigen stimulation. All receptors derive from a human donor in good health (CMV status not recorded). Some clones in this sample may be carry-over from other donors' samples.

The chain links TRBV5-1 to TRBJ2-1; no firm D call. Germline assignment: CDR1 SGHRS and CDR2 YFSETQ. This CDR3 is built from 14 residues. The germline V and J ends were trimmed by 4 bases and 1 base, with 9 bases remaining between them. The CDR3 sequence is CASSPALSYNEQFF. The CDR3 nucleotides are TGCGCCAGCAGCCCAGCGTTGTCCTACAATGAGCAGTTCTTC. Together with reference TRBV5-1 and TRBJ2-1, the CDR3 gives the full variable domain: KAGVTQTPRYLIKTRGQQVTLSCSPISGHRSVSWYQQTPGQGLQFLFEYFSETQRNKGNFPGRFSGRQFSNSRSEMNVSTLELGDSALYLCASSPALSYNEQFFGPGTRLTVL.

The chain employs TRBV7-6 and TRBJ2-5; D is unresolved. The germline gives CDR1 SGHVS, CDR2 FNYEAQ. V shed 3 bases and J shed 2 bases, with 13 bases lying between them. The CDR3 spans 15 residues. CDR3 sequence: CASSFVDLRQETQYF. The CDR3 DNA reads as TGTGCCAGCAGCTTCGTGGACCTTAGACAAGAGACCCAGTACTTC.

This clonotype was observed a few times. The chain couples TRBV15 to TRBJ2-1; D might be TRBD1 (6 bases). This CDR3 is 15 amino acids long. Per germline, CDR1 LNHNV and CDR2 YYDKDF (reference sequence). Trimming cost V 0 bases and J 8 bases, with 14 bases left between them. In nucleotides, the CDR3 is TGTGCCACCAGCAGAGATAGGACAGTAGGGTATGAGCAGTTCTTC. Protein sequence: CATSRDRTVGYEQFF.

This chain joins TRBV20-1 and TRBJ1-3; D gene unclear. Trimming left V 0 bases short and J 1 base short, with 7 bases between. CDR1 and CDR2 (germline): DFQATT, SNEGSKA (reference sequence). This CDR3 spans 14 amino acids. The CDR3 region is CSARDIQSGNTIYF. The CDR3 DNA reads as TGCAGTGCTAGAGATATTCAGTCTGGAAACACCATATATTTT.

In this sample, this clonotype turned up a few times. The CDR3 region has the DNA TGTGCCAGCAGCCCCCTGGGGGGAGGGCCCTCCTACGAGCAGTACTTC. The encoded protein is CASSPLGGGPSYEQYF. V usage is TRBV5-4 and J usage is TRBJ2-7; 7 nucleotides align to TRBD2. The CDR3 covers 16 residues. Germline CDR1 SGHNT, CDR2 YYREEE (reference sequence). V trimming: 4 bases; J trimming: 0 bases; junction bases outside the gene matches: 10.

The chain employs TRBV6-6 and TRBJ2-7; D possibly corresponds to TRBD1 (6 bases). Deletions cut 6 bases from V and 6 bases from J, with 12 bases between. Germline CDR1 MNHNY, CDR2 SVGAGI (reference sequence). This CDR3 has 12 amino acids. For the CDR3, the DNA is TGTGCCAGCAGGGACAGATACTCCGAGCAGTACTTC. Translated: CASRDRYSEQYF.

CDR3 amino acids: CASSHLGGQSPLHF. DNA for the CDR3: TGTGCCAGCAGCCACCTCGGGGGGCAATCACCCCTCCACTTT. This chain uses TRBV11-2 with TRBJ1-6; D possibly corresponds to TRBD1 (6 bases). The CDR3 length is 14 residues. Germline values: CDR1 SGHAT, CDR2 FQNNGV. Trimming took off 5 bases at V and 10 bases at J, with 15 bases between the two ends.

The V gene is TRBV11-2, the J gene TRBJ2-1; TRBD2 matches at 11 bases. Germline-derived CDR1 and CDR2 are SGHAT and FQNNGV. The CDR3 has 15 amino acids. V shed 0 bases, J shed 12 bases, and the junction held 7 bases outside the gene matches. CDR3 amino acids: CASSLETSGRRRQFF. The CDR3 nucleotides read TGTGCCAGCAGCTTAGAAACTAGCGGGAGACGGAGGCAGTTCTTC.

This sequence joins TRBV29-1 and TRBJ2-2, with TRBD2 matching over 7 bases. J gave up 7 bases and V 0 bases, and 5 bases lay outside the gene matches. CDR1 SQVTM and CDR2 ANQGSEA come from the germline V gene. CDR3 length: 14 amino acids. As DNA, the CDR3 is TGCAGCGTTGAAGATCAGCCTAGCGGCGGGGAGCTGTTTTTT. Translating gives CSVEDQPSGGELFF.

This chain connects TRBV5-6 to TRBJ1-2; D may be TRBD1 (5 bases). V was pared by 0 bases and J by 3 bases, with 12 bases between. The V gene's germline CDR1 is SGHDT and CDR2 YYEEEE. This CDR3 region has 15 residues. DNA of the CDR3: TGTGCCAGCAGCTTGGGACAGCTAAACTACTATGGCTACACCTTC. Its translation: CASSLGQLNYYGYTF.

V and J are TRBV6-8 and TRBJ2-2; 8 bases are a match to TRBD2. CDR3 length: 18 residues. From germline, CDR1 is MNHGY and CDR2 SAAAGT. The V segment lost 0 bases and the J segment 4 bases; nucleotides outside the gene matches: 10. The CDR3 loop reads CASSYSTAREESTGELFF. In nucleotides, the CDR3 is TGTGCCAGCAGTTACTCGACCGCGCGGGAGGAAAGCACCGGGGAGCTGTTTTTT.

This clonotype was observed a handful of times. The rearrangement joins TRBV11-2 to TRBJ2-1; D possibly corresponds to TRBD2 (6 bases). Trimming left V 0 bases short and J 5 bases short, with 11 bases between. Germline V lookup: CDR1 SGHAT, CDR2 FQNNGV. This CDR3 is 15 amino acids long. CDR3 sequence: CASSLDSGLDNEQFF. CDR3 sequence (DNA): TGTGCCAGCAGCTTAGATAGCGGCCTGGACAATGAGCAGTTCTTC.

This chain connects TRBV5-3 to TRBJ1-1, with D unresolved. TRBV5-3 qualifies as an ORF whose function is uncertain. The V gene lost 8 bases and the J gene lost 7 bases, with 15 bases spanning the gap. The length of the CDR3 is 12 residues. The CDR3 nucleotides read TGTGCCAGCAGCCCATCGGCGCTTGAAGCTTTCTTT. It yields the protein CASSPSALEAFF.

The gene calls are TRBV6-1 and TRBJ1-4; D possibly corresponds to TRBD1 (5 bases). Germline CDR1 MNHNS, CDR2 SASEGT. Trimming stripped 6 bases from V and 3 bases from J, with 17 bases between. The CDR3 is 16 amino acids. The CDR3 nucleotides are TGTGCCAGCAGAGCAAGCTTCAGGGCCGCTAATGAAAAACTGTTTTTT. This encodes CASRASFRAANEKLFF.

This chain uses TRBV5-6 with TRBJ2-3, with 7 bases that match TRBD2. The junction had 17 bases not matched to a gene; V was cut back by 4 bases and J by 6 bases. The length of the CDR3 is 17 residues. The germline CDR1 and CDR2 sequences are SGHDT and YYEEEE. This chain's CDR3 is CASSRLGVAGDPDTQYF. The DNA of the CDR3 is TGTGCCAGCAGCCGGCTGGGGGTGGCGGGAGATCCCGATACGCAGTATTTT.

The chain recombines TRBV18 with TRBJ2-6; the D gene is possibly TRBD1 (6 bases). CDR1 is KGHSH and CDR2 is LQKENI in the germline V gene. Between the trimmed V and J ends, which lost 2 bases and 4 bases, there was a span of 12 bases. The CDR3 has 16 residues. CDR3 protein: CASSPNRAPGANVLTF. In nucleotides, the CDR3 is TGTGCCAGCTCACCAAACAGGGCTCCGGGGGCCAACGTCCTGACTTTC.

The chain has TRBV5-4 and TRBJ1-1; no clear D. CDR3 length equals 15 residues. The germline V gene encodes CDR1 SGHNT and CDR2 YYREEE (reference sequence). Between the trimmed V and J ends, which lost 4 bases and 1 base, there was a span of 14 bases. The CDR3 DNA reads TGTGCCAGCAGCCAGGCGGGCCAGCCGAACACTGAAGCTTTCTTT. Its protein product is CASSQAGQPNTEAFF.

The rearrangement links TRBV10-3 to TRBJ1-5; perhaps TRBD1 as D (6 bases). The length of the CDR3 is 14 residues. Per germline, CDR1 ENHRY and CDR2 SYGVKD. With 2 bases removed from V and 4 bases from J, the gap between germline ends came to 9 bases. CDR3 amino acids: CAISETGSNQPQHF. Written as DNA, the CDR3 is TGTGCCATCAGTGAGACAGGGAGTAATCAGCCCCAGCATTTT.

The rearrangement uses TRBV4-3 and TRBJ1-1, with no clear D. Germline V gene data show CDR1 as LGHNA and CDR2 as YSLEER. This CDR3 is 15 amino acids long. Trimming removed 8 bases from V and 2 bases from J, with 18 bases in between. CDR3: CASSPGLMGNTEAFF. The DNA of the CDR3 is TGCGCCAGCTCACCAGGCCTCATGGGAAACACTGAAGCTTTCTTT.

This chain connects TRBV2 to TRBJ2-3, with D tentatively TRBD1 or TRBD2 (5 bases each). CDR1 and CDR2 (germline): SNHLY, FYNNEI. Trimming shortened V by 8 bases and J by 6 bases, and 12 bases separated the two germline ends. The CDR3 extends over 12 amino acids. DNA for the CDR3: TGTGCCAGCGGGGGAGTCCGGGATACGCAGTATTTT. Its protein is CASGGVRDTQYF.

The rearrangement uses TRBV14 and TRBJ2-2, with D unclear. The germline CDR1 and CDR2 sequences are SGHDN and FVKESK. This CDR3 has 14 residues. Trimming cost V 2 bases and J 4 bases, with 8 bases left between them. CDR3 loop: CASSQQAATGELFF. The CDR3 nucleotides are TGTGCCAGCAGCCAACAGGCAGCCACCGGGGAGCTGTTTTTT.